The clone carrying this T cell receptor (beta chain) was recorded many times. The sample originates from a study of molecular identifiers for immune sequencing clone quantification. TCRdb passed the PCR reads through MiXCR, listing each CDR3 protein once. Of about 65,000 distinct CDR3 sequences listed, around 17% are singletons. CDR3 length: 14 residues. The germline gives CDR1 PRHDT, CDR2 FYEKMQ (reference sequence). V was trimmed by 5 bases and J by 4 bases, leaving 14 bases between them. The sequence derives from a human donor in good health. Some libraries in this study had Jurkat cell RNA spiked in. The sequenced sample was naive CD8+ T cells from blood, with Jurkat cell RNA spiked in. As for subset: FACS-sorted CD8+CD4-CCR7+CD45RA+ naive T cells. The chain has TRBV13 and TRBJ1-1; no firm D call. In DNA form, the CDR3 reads TGTGCCAGCAGCCGGCCCGGCGGAGGCACTGAAGCTTTCTTT. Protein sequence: CASSRPGGGTEAFF.